This T cell receptor (beta chain) came from a study of blood T cell repertoires in COVID-19. As for the study in general: PBMCs, B-cell-depleted T cells, or T cells were the source of the cDNA or gDNA that made up the material.

The method was immunoSEQ multiplex PCR; TCRdb's version includes in-frame clones alone and lacks a portion of them. This sample has fewer than 250,000 clones, with approximately 88% found just once. This clone was seen a handful of times. The participants were between about 18 and 89 years old and came from fewer than 25 US areas. Donors were grouped by their self-reported clinical history. All exposed participants met a person with COVID-19 within 2 weeks before entering the study. Material: PBMCs or T cells enriched from blood (not recorded which). This TCR came from a woman aged 30 to 39 who had been exposed to COVID-19.

Here the CDR3 DNA reads TGCGCCAGCAGCACCGTCACAGGGAACTATGGCTACACCTTC. It is translated as CASSTVTGNYGYTF. The rearrangement links TRBV5-1 to TRBJ1-2; tentative D call: TRBD1 (6 bases). The CDR3 is 14 amino acids. Germline V gives CDR1 SGHRS, CDR2 YFSETQ. V was trimmed by 4 bases and J by 2 bases, leaving 12 bases between them. The full variable domain, in which reference TRBV5-1 and TRBJ1-2 provide the parts outside the CDR3, is KAGVTQTPRYLIKTRGQQVTLSCSPISGHRSVSWYQQTPGQGLQFLFEYFSETQRNKGNFPGRFSGRQFSNSRSEMNVSTLELGDSALYLCASSTVTGNYGYTFGSGTRLTVV.